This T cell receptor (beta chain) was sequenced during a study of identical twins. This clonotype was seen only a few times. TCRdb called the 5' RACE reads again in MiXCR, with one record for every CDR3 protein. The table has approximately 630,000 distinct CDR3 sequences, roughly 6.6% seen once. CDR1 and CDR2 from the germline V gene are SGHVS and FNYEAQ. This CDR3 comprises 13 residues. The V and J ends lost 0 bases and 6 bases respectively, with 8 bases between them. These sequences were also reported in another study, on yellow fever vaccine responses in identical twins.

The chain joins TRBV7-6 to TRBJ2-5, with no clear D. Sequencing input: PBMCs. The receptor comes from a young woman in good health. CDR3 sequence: CASSLAIQQTQYF. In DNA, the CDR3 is TGTGCCAGCAGCTTAGCGATTCAACAGACCCAGTACTTC.